The source of this TCR beta chain is a study of T cell responses to AZD1222 COVID-19 vaccine. Findings and caveats of the study: Reports indicate that nearly half of spike-specific TCRs are directed at unmutated variant regions. At baseline, just a handful of AZD1222 recipients tested seropositive.

Here immunoSEQ multiplex PCR was the method, and the copy in TCRdb shows in-frame clones only, minus some. The data show under 150,000 clones, 85% to 95% seen once. As to this clone: Its target is unknown.

The source of this sequence is an adult in good health. The sequencing here drew on peripheral blood, taken on day 0 of AZD1222 vaccination.

CDR3 sequence reads: CASTPLGTNSPLHF. The CDR3 DNA reads as TGTGCCAGTACCCCACTTGGAACTAATTCACCCCTCCACTTT. The chain combines TRBV19 with TRBJ1-6; D gene ambiguous. The CDR3 spans 14 residues. Germline loops: CDR1 LNHDA, CDR2 SQIVND (reference sequence). Trimming removed 7 bases at V and 6 bases at J, with 13 bases between.